This entry lists 9 T cell receptor beta chains sequenced from one sample in a study of blood T cell repertoires in COVID-19. Produced via immunoSEQ multiplex PCR; TCRdb's table is partial and in-frame only. The data show 300,000 to 400,000 clones, around 87% seen once. Sequenced sample: peripheral blood. The receptors come from a woman aged 60 to 75 with COVID-19, enrolled during active disease.

V usage is TRBV28 and J usage is TRBJ2-7, with 9 bases lining up with TRBD1. In germline, CDR1 is MDHEN, CDR2 SYDVKM. This CDR3 region has 15 residues. V trimming: 6 bases; J trimming: 4 bases; junction bases outside the gene matches: 10. CDR3 nucleotides: TGTGCCAGCAGCCTGCCGGGACAGGGTGTTTACGAGCAGTACTTC. Protein product: CASSLPGQGVYEQYF. Combining the CDR3 with reference TRBV28 and TRBJ2-7 gives the whole variable domain DVKVTQSSRYLVKRTGEKVFLECVQDMDHENMFWYRQDPGLGLRLIYFSYDVKMKEKGDIPEGYSVSREKKERFSLILESASTNQTSMYLCASSLPGQGVYEQYFGPGTRLTVT.

This chain uses TRBV2 with TRBJ1-2, with 9 bases fitting TRBD1. The CDR3 is made up of 14 amino acids. Germline CDR1 is SNHLY and CDR2 is FYNNEI. The trim removed 5 bases at V and 3 bases at J, leaving 4 bases unmatched. The CDR3 DNA follows: TGTGCCAGCAGTCATGGGACAGGGTACTATGGCTACACCTTC. Protein: CASSHGTGYYGYTF.

This chain links TRBV27 with TRBJ2-3; D is perhaps TRBD2 (6 bases). Looked up from germline, CDR1 is MNHEY and CDR2 is SMNVEV (reference sequence). V lost 2 bases, J lost 5 bases, and 14 bases lay in between. CDR3 length: 15 residues. CDR3 loop: CASSLRRGKEDTQYF. The CDR3 DNA reads as TGTGCCAGCAGTTTAAGGCGGGGAAAAGAAGATACGCAGTATTTT.

The chain has TRBV3-1 (or the pseudogene TRBV3-2) and TRBJ2-3, with 13 bases that match TRBD2. From germline, CDR1 is LGHDT and CDR2 YNNKEL (reference sequence). Trimming at V came to 0 bases and at J to 3 bases, leaving 3 bases not matched to a gene. The length of the CDR3 is 17 residues. CDR3 in amino acids: CASSQDALAGGTDTQYF. The CDR3 bases are TGTGCCAGCAGCCAAGATGCACTAGCGGGGGGGACAGATACGCAGTATTTT.

The chain employs TRBV28 and TRBJ1-5; D ambiguous. There are 12 residues in the CDR3. The germline V and J ends were trimmed by 7 bases and 4 bases, with 8 bases remaining between them. Germline-derived CDR1 and CDR2 are MDHEN and SYDVKM. CDR3 sequence reads: CASTTINQPQHF. The CDR3 DNA is TGTGCCAGCACCACTATAAATCAGCCCCAGCATTTT.

The chain carries TRBV30 and TRBJ1-5; D is perhaps TRBD1 (6 bases). The CDR3 length is 16 residues. V was cut by 2 bases and J by 1 base, with 15 bases left in between. Germline V gene data show CDR1 as GTSNPN and CDR2 as SVGIG (reference sequence). The CDR3 DNA is TGTGCCTGGAGTCTCTCAGGGGCGCGGAGCAATCAGCCCCAGCATTTT. It encodes CAWSLSGARSNQPQHF.

The J gene is TRBJ2-7, the V gene TRBV5-4; 7 bases are a match to TRBD2. Germline V gene sequence: CDR1 SGHNT, CDR2 YYREEE (reference sequence). There are 14 residues in the CDR3. J lost 2 bases, V lost 2 bases, and 4 bases had no gene match. The CDR3 sequence is CASSFREDPYEQYF. CDR3 DNA sequence: TGTGCCAGCAGCTTCCGGGAGGATCCCTACGAGCAGTACTTC.

The chain has TRBV4-1 and TRBJ1-2, with D hard to call. Per the germline V gene, CDR1 is MGHRA and CDR2 is YSYEKL. This CDR3 region has 12 residues. The CDR3, as DNA: TGCGCTACCTCGCGGGGTAGTTATGGCTACACCTTC. Residues: CATSRGSYGYTF.

The gene calls are TRBV19 and TRBJ1-2; D unresolved. This CDR3 comprises 15 residues. The V end lost 3 bases, the J end lost 4 bases, and 15 bases lay between the germline ends. The germline V gene encodes CDR1 LNHDA and CDR2 SQIVND (reference sequence). The CDR3 is CASSMVKTTLYGYTF. The CDR3, as DNA: TGTGCCAGTAGTATGGTGAAGACTACCCTCTATGGCTACACCTTC.